The next 15 T cell receptor beta chains were all read from a single sample in a study of T cell responses to AZD1222 COVID-19 vaccine. The data were produced by immunoSEQ multiplex PCR, yet TCRdb's version contains in-frame clones alone and is incomplete. The sample shows about 110,000 clones, 70% to 90% of them seen only once. This specimen consisted of peripheral blood, obtained on day 0 of AZD1222 vaccination. The receptors come from an adult in good health.

The V call is TRBV11-1, the J call TRBJ2-2; TRBD2 is a possible D gene (5 bases). The V end was cut by 4 bases, the J end by 1 base, with 7 bases between. The CDR3 runs to 14 residues. CDR1 is SGHAT, CDR2 FQDESV, per germline (reference sequence). CDR3 in DNA: TGTGCCAGCAGCTCAGGACTGAACACCGGGGAGCTGTTTTTT. Amino acids: CASSSGLNTGELFF.

A single count supports this clone. This chain links TRBV30 with TRBJ1-4; TRBD1 matches 10 bases. V shed 1 base and J 8 bases; nucleotides not matched to a gene: 7. The CDR3 is 15 amino acids. Germline V gene sequence: CDR1 GTSNPN, CDR2 SVGIG (reference sequence). The CDR3 nucleotides are TGTGCCTGGAGTGCCGGACAGGGGGTGAGGGAAAAACTGTTTTTT. As protein: CAWSAGQGVREKLFF.

This clone was seen more than once but under ten times. V gene TRBV19 combines with J gene TRBJ1-4; D perhaps matches TRBD1 (5 bases). With 3 bases removed from V and 10 bases from J, the gap between germline ends came to 15 bases. The germline gives CDR1 LNHDA, CDR2 SQIVND (reference sequence). The CDR3 covers 14 residues. CDR3 loop: CASSIGGTAGKLFF. CDR3 DNA sequence: TGTGCCAGTAGTATCGGGGGAACGGCCGGAAAACTGTTTTTT.

This rearrangement joins TRBV7-9 to TRBJ2-1; D is possibly TRBD1 (5 bases). The CDR3 spans 16 residues. CDR1 is SEHNR and CDR2 is FQNEAQ in the germline V gene (reference sequence). The V end was cut by 5 bases, the J end by 0 bases, with 14 bases between. In nucleotides, the CDR3 is TGTGCCAGCAGCCCTCAGGGCTTTAGCTCCTACAATGAGCAGTTCTTC. It yields the protein CASSPQGFSSYNEQFF.

This clone showed up just once. The chain carries TRBV19 and TRBJ2-1; D call uncertain. In germline, CDR1 is LNHDA, CDR2 SQIVND (reference sequence). V dropped 11 bases and J dropped 3 bases, with 8 bases sitting between them. This CDR3 comprises 11 residues. The CDR3 loop is CAVRLYNEQFF. The CDR3 coding sequence is TGTGCCGTTCGCCTCTACAATGAGCAGTTCTTC.

This sequence joins TRBV28 and TRBJ1-5; TRBD1 agrees at 10 bases. Germline CDR1 is MDHEN and CDR2 is SYDVKM. This CDR3 has 16 residues. Trimming removed 5 bases from V and 1 base from J; junction bases left unmatched: 5. The CDR3 is CASSDRGQGSNQPQHF. DNA for the CDR3: TGTGCCAGCAGTGACAGGGGGCAAGGGAGCAATCAGCCCCAGCATTTT.

The chain combines TRBV27 with TRBJ1-6; D is ambiguous. Germline CDR1 and CDR2: MNHEY and SMNVEV (reference sequence). This CDR3 is built from 13 residues. Trimming took 6 bases from V and 8 from J, leaving 11 bases between them. CDR3 coding DNA: TGTGCCAGCAGCCCTCGTGGGGATTCACCCCTCCACTTT. This translates into CASSPRGDSPLHF.

This rearrangement joins TRBV7-9 to TRBJ1-5; D not certain. The CDR3 extends over 14 amino acids. Trimming cost V 0 bases and J 3 bases, with 6 bases left between them. CDR1 and CDR2 from the germline V gene are SEHNR and FQNEAQ (reference sequence). As DNA, the CDR3 is TGTGCCAGCAGCTTAGCAGGGTCCAATCAGCCCCAGCATTTT. Protein product: CASSLAGSNQPQHF. Full variable domain (missing parts from reference TRBV7-9 and TRBJ1-5): DTGVSQNPRHKITKRGQNVTFRCDPISEHNRLYWYRQTLGQGPEFLTYFQNEAQLEKSRLLSDRFSAERPKGSFSTLEIQRTEQGDSAMYLCASSLAGSNQPQHFGDGTRLSIL.

V usage is TRBV7-9 and J usage is TRBJ2-2, with 7 nucleotides matching TRBD2. The length of the CDR3 is 16 residues. Unmatched junction bases numbered 11, after V lost 4 bases and J lost 6 bases. Germline loops: CDR1 SEHNR, CDR2 FQNEAQ (reference sequence). The CDR3 region has the DNA TGTGCCAGCAGCTCGTCTAGCGGTCTGACTGCCGGGGAGCTGTTTTTT. Translated, it gives CASSSSSGLTAGELFF.

In this sample, this clone turned up a few times. This rearrangement joins TRBV7-2 to TRBJ2-3; TRBD1 matches 9 bases. The junction had 9 bases not matched to a gene; V was cut back by 4 bases and J by 7 bases. Germline-derived CDR1 and CDR2 are SGHTA and FQGNSA. This CDR3 comprises 15 residues. Here the CDR3 reads CASSSTGQGGNTQYF. The CDR3 region has the DNA TGTGCCAGCAGCTCCACGGGACAGGGAGGGAATACGCAGTATTTT.

The rearrangement joins TRBV19 to TRBJ1-5; D possibly corresponds to TRBD1 (5 bases). The CDR3 length is 15 residues. Per germline, CDR1 LNHDA and CDR2 SQIVND (reference sequence). The ends were cut back, 1 base at V and 1 base at J, with 8 bases in the middle. The CDR3 DNA follows: TGTGCCAGTAGTATAGGGACACGGAGCAATCAGCCCCAGCATTTT. It specifies CASSIGTRSNQPQHF.

The chain links TRBV6-5 to TRBJ2-1; possibly TRBD1 for D (5 bases). There are 12 residues in the CDR3. Germline CDR1 reads MNHEY; CDR2 reads SVGAGI. V was clipped by 6 bases and J by 7 bases, with 10 bases between them. In DNA, the CDR3 is TGTGCCAGCAGGCGACAGTGGAATGAGCAGTTCTTC. It encodes CASRRQWNEQFF.

This clone was seen a few times. Other DNA sequences in this sample translate to the same CDR3. The chain employs TRBV30 and TRBJ2-5; 12 nucleotides align to TRBD2. The junction had 0 bases not matched to a gene; V was cut back by 0 bases and J by 4 bases. CDR1 and CDR2 from the germline V gene are GTSNPN and SVGIG (reference sequence). The CDR3 has 14 residues. The CDR3 reads CAWSVLAGGETQYF. CDR3 coding DNA: TGTGCCTGGAGTGTACTAGCGGGGGGAGAGACCCAGTACTTC.

This clone was counted only a few times. The chain recombines TRBV12-3 or TRBV12-4 with TRBJ1-4, with 7 bases aligning to TRBD1. V was pared by 7 bases and J by 13 bases, with 6 bases of the junction left unmatched. CDR3 length equals 11 residues. The CDR3 is CASTRTGGLFF. The CDR3 DNA follows: TGTGCCAGCACCCGGACAGGAGGACTGTTTTTT.

The chain is built from TRBV6-1 and TRBJ2-1, with D possibly being TRBD2 (6 bases). Germline assignment: CDR1 MNHNS and CDR2 SASEGT. CDR3 size: 18 residues. The V end lost 4 bases, the J end lost 9 bases, and 28 bases lay between the germline ends. The CDR3 spells CASSVPPSAGSMVSEQFF. The CDR3 DNA sequence: TGTGCCAGCAGTGTCCCCCCATCGGCGGGGTCGATGGTTAGTGAGCAGTTCTTC.